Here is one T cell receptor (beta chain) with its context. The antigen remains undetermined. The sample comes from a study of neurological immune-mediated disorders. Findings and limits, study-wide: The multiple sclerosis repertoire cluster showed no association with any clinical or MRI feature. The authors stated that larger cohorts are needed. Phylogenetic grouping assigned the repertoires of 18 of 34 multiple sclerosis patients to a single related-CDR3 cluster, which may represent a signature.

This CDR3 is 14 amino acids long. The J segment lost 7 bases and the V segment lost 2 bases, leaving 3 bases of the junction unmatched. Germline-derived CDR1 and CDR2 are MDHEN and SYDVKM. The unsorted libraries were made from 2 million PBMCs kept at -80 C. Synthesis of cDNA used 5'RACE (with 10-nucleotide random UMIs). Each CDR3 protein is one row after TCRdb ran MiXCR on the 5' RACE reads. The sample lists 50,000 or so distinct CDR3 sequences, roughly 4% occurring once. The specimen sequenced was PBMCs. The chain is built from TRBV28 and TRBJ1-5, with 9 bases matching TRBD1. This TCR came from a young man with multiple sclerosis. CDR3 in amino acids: CASSLGTGRQPQHF. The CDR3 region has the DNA TGTGCCAGCAGTTTAGGGACAGGGAGGCAGCCCCAGCATTTT.